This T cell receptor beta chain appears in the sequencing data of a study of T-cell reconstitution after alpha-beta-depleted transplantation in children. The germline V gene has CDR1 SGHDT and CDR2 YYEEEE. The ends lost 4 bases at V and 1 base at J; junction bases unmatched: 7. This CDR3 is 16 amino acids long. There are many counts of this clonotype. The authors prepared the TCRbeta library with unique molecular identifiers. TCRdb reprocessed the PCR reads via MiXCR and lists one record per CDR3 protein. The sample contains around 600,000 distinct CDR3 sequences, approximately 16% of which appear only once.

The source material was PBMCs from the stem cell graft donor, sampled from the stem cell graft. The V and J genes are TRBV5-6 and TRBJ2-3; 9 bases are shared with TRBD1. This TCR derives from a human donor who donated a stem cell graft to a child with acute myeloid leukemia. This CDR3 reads CASSPGRDRGTDTQYF. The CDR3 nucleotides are TGTGCCAGCAGCCCGGGCCGGGACAGGGGCACAGATACGCAGTATTTT.